Each of the 11 T cell receptor beta chains below was sequenced from the same sample in a study of B cell selection in AIRE deficiency. Regulatory T cells were sorted as CD4+CD25hiCD127low/negative. TCRdb keeps only in-frame clones here, not all; method: immunoSEQ multiplex PCR. The data contain 2,500 to 3,500 clones, 78% of them singletons. The material sequenced was Tregs sorted from PBMCs. The receptors here all came from a human donor with AIRE deficiency.

The chain is built from TRBV5-1 and TRBJ1-1, with 7 bases that match TRBD1. Germline CDR1 reads SGHRS; CDR2 reads YFSETQ. The CDR3 totals 15 residues. The V gene end was trimmed by 3 bases and the J gene end by 1 base; junction bases not matched to a gene: 6. The CDR3 DNA is TGCGCCAGCAGCTGGGGGACAGCATGGAACACTGAAGCTTTCTTT. It is translated as CASSWGTAWNTEAFF. The whole variable domain, filled in from reference TRBV5-1 and TRBJ1-1, reads KAGVTQTPRYLIKTRGQQVTLSCSPISGHRSVSWYQQTPGQGLQFLFEYFSETQRNKGNFPGRFSGRQFSNSRSEMNVSTLELGDSALYLCASSWGTAWNTEAFFGQGTRLTVV.

The J gene is TRBJ2-1, the V gene TRBV15; D is unresolved. The CDR3 sequence is 15 residues long. Trimming removed 0 bases at V and 5 bases at J, with 11 bases between. Germline lookup yields CDR1 LNHNV and CDR2 YYDKDF (reference sequence). CDR3 nucleotide sequence: TGTGCCACCAGCAGAGACAGGCGATGGAACAATGAGCAGTTCTTC. This sequence encodes CATSRDRRWNNEQFF.

This chain uses TRBV6-6 with TRBJ1-2, with 10 bases that match TRBD1. Germline-derived CDR1 and CDR2 are MNHNY and SVGAGI (reference sequence). The J segment lost 4 bases and the V segment lost 8 bases, leaving 4 bases of the junction unmatched. This CDR3 spans 13 amino acids. CDR3 residues: CASLRDRGYGYTF. CDR3 DNA sequence: TGTGCCAGCCTTAGGGACAGGGGCTATGGCTACACCTTC.

J is TRBJ1-1 and V is TRBV18, with 8 nucleotides matching TRBD1. V lost 3 bases to trimming and J lost 6 bases; unmatched junction nucleotides: 9. Germline CDR1 reads KGHSH; CDR2 reads LQKENI. The CDR3 sequence is 15 residues long. CDR3 sequence (DNA): TGTGCCAGCTCACCTCGAATAGGACAGGGCCCTGAAGCTTTCTTT. As protein: CASSPRIGQGPEAFF.

The V call is TRBV15, the J call TRBJ1-5; possibly TRBD1 for D (6 bases). Germline V gene lookup returns CDR1 LNHNV and CDR2 YYDKDF (reference sequence). The CDR3 covers 15 residues. V was clipped by 1 base and J by 6 bases, with 13 bases between them. The CDR3 DNA reads TGTGCCACCAGCAGAGCTCCAGGGGCCGGTCAGCCCCAGCATTTT. Protein: CATSRAPGAGQPQHF. Full variable domain (remainder filled in from reference TRBV15 and TRBJ1-5): DAMVIQNPRYQVTQFGKPVTLSCSQTLNHNVMYWYQQKSSQAPKLLFHYYDKDFNNEADTPDNFQSRRPNTSFCFLDIRSPGLGDTAMYLCATSRAPGAGQPQHFGDGTRLSIL.

The V and J genes are TRBV2 and TRBJ1-5, with 9 bases lining up with TRBD1. The germline CDR1 and CDR2 sequences are SNHLY and FYNNEI. V lost 5 bases, J lost 7 bases, and 9 bases stayed unmatched. The CDR3 covers 15 residues. The CDR3 region has the DNA TGTGCCAGCAGTCGGGACAGGGTTATAGGACAGCCCCAGCATTTT. This gives the protein CASSRDRVIGQPQHF.

The chain is built from TRBV28 and TRBJ1-2; 7 bases are a match to TRBD1. The trim removed 6 bases at V and 0 bases at J, leaving 22 bases unmatched. Germline-derived CDR1 and CDR2 are MDHEN and SYDVKM. There are 20 residues in the CDR3. In DNA form, the CDR3 reads TGTGCCAGCAGCCACCGGGACAGTGGGTACTATGTGGGGACTAACTATGGCTACACCTTC. It specifies CASSHRDSGYYVGTNYGYTF.

V gene TRBV13 combines with J gene TRBJ1-3, with a tentative D call TRBD1 (6 bases). CDR3 length equals 14 residues. Trimming took off 4 bases at V and 3 bases at J, with 10 bases between the two ends. Germline V gene lookup returns CDR1 PRHDT and CDR2 FYEKMQ (reference sequence). The CDR3 bases are TGTGCCAGCAGCTCCAGGGGTTTTGGAAACACCATATATTTT. This gives the protein CASSSRGFGNTIYF.

The V call is TRBV7-1, the J call TRBJ2-6; TRBD1 might be the D (5 bases). TRBV7-1 falls under the ORF class, with uncertain function. V lost 5 bases and J 5 bases, leaving 22 bases between the germline ends. CDR3 length: 18 amino acids. CDR3 in amino acids: CASSNGLRGQSRANVLTF. The CDR3 nucleotides read TGTGCCAGCAGCAACGGGTTACGAGGACAAAGTCGGGCCAACGTCCTGACTTTC.

The chain employs TRBV7-6 and TRBJ2-7; TRBD2 matches at 7 bases. This CDR3 spans 16 amino acids. Germline CDR1 reads SGHVS; CDR2 reads FNYEAQ. Trimming removed 1 base from V and 2 bases from J; junction bases left unmatched: 8. CDR3 loop: CASSLGLSGGPYEQYF. The CDR3 DNA reads as TGTGCCAGCAGCTTAGGGTTATCGGGGGGACCCTACGAGCAGTACTTC.

On this clone: Other DNA sequences in this specimen translate into the identical CDR3. V is TRBV10-2 and J is TRBJ2-5; 7 bases map to TRBD2. The CDR3 consists of 15 residues. From germline, CDR1 is WSHSY and CDR2 SAAADI. The J segment lost 2 bases and the V segment lost 7 bases, leaving 10 bases of the junction unmatched. CDR3 loop: CASMEAGVGQETQYF. The CDR3 DNA follows: TGCGCCAGCATGGAGGCGGGAGTGGGGCAAGAGACCCAGTACTTC.